This T cell receptor beta chain was recorded in a study of T cells in pancreatic ductal adenocarcinoma. The selected patients with pancreatic ductal adenocarcinoma had surgery but no neoadjuvant therapy. Only in-frame clones appear in the TCRdb table, and some are missing; sequencing was by immunoSEQ multiplex PCR. Counted here are roughly 8,800 clones, around 66% occurring once; the ten biggest clones make up approximately 30%. Overall study findings and caveats: The resected pancreatic cancer cohort was biased toward the minority with early-stage disease.

Concerning this clone itself: What it recognizes is unknown.

There are 15 residues in the CDR3. V shed 4 bases, J shed 10 bases, and the junction held 12 bases outside the gene matches. Germline lookup yields CDR1 MNHEY and CDR2 SMNVEV (reference sequence). This receptor was obtained from a human donor with pancreatic ductal adenocarcinoma. This chain connects TRBV27 to TRBJ2-1; 8 bases map to TRBD2. What was sequenced was pancreatic tumor tissue. CDR3 protein: CASSWSGSNPREQFF. The CDR3 DNA reads as TGTGCCAGCAGTTGGAGCGGGAGTAACCCTAGAGAGCAGTTCTTC.